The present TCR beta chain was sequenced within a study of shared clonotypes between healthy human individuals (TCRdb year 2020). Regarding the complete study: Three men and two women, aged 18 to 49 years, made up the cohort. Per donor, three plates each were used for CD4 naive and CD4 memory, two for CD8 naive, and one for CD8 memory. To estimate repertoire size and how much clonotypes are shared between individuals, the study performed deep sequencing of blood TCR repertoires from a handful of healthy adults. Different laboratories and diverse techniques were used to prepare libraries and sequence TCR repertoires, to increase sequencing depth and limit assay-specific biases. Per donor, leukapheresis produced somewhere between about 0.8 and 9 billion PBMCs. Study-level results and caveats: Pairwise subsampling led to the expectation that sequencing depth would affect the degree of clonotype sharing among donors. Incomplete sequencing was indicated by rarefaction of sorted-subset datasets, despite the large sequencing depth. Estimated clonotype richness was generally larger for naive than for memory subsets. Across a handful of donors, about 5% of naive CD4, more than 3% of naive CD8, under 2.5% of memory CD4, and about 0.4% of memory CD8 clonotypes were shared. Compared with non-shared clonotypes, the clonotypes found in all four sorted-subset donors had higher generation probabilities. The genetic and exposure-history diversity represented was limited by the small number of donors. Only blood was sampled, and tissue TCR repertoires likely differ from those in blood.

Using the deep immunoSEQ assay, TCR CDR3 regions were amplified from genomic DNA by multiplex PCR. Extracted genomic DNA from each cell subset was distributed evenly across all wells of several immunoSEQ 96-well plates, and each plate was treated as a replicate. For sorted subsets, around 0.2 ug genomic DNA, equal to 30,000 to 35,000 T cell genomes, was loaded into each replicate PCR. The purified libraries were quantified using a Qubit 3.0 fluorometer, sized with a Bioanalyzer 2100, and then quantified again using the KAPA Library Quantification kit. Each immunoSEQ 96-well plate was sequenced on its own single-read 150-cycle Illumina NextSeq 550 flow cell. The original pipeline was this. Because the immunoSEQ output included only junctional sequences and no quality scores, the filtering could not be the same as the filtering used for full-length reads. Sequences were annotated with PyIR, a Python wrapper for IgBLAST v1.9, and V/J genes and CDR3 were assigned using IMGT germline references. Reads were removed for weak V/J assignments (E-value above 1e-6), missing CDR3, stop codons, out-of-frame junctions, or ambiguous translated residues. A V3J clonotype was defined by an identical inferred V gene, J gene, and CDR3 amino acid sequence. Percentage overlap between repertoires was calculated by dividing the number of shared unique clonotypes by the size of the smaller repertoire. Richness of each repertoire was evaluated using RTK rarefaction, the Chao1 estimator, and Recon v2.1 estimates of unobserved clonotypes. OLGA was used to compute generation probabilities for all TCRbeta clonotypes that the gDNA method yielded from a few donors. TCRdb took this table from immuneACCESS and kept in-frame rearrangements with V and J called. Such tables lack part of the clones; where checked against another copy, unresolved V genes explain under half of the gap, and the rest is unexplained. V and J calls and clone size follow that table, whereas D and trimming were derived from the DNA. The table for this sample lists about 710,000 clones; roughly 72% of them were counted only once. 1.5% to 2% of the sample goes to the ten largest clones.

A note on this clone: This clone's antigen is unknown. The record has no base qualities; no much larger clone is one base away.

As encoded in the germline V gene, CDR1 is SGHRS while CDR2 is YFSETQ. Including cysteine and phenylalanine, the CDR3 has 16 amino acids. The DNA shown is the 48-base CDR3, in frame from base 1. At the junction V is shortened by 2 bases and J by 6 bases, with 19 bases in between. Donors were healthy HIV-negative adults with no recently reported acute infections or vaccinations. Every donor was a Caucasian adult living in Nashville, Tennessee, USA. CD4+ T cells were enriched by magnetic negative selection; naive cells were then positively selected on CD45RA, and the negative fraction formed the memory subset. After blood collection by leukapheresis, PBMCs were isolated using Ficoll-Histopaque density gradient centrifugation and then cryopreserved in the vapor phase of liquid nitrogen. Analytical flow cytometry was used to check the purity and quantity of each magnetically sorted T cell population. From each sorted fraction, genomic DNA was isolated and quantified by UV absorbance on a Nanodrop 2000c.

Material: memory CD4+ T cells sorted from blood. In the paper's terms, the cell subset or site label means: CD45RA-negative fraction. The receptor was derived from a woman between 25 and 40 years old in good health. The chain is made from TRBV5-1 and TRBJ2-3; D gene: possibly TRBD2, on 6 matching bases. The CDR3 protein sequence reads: CASSLTWGVAADTQYF. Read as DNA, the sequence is TGCGCCAGCAGCTTAACTTGGGGGGTAGCAGCGGATACGCAGTATTTT.